One sample yielded the 7 T cell receptor beta chains listed below, sequenced in a study of T cells after yellow fever vaccination. TCRdb re-derived calls from the 5' RACE reads in MiXCR, one entry per CDR3 protein. The sample shows 310,000 or so distinct CDR3 sequences, 3.6% of them seen only once. This specimen consisted of PBMCs, obtained on the day of the yellow fever booster vaccination. The receptors were sampled from a man younger than 35 who received the YFV17D yellow fever vaccine.

A few counts support this clonotype. The rearrangement uses TRBV5-1 and TRBJ2-7, with 10 nucleotides matching TRBD2. Germline-derived CDR1 and CDR2 are SGHRS and YFSETQ. The CDR3 extends over 14 amino acids. J gave up 6 bases and V 3 bases, and 6 bases lay outside the gene matches. This chain's CDR3 is CASSSPGLASEQYF. Here the CDR3 DNA reads TGCGCCAGCAGCTCACCGGGACTAGCGAGCGAGCAGTACTTC.

This clonotype was detected only a few times. The junction shows a germline mismatch at one end, possibly a read error. The rearrangement links TRBV29-1 to TRBJ1-1; 7 bases match TRBD1. CDR3 length: 11 residues. Germline V gene lookup returns CDR1 SQVTM and CDR2 ANQGSEA. The DNA of the CDR3 is TGCAGCGTTGAGGCTGACAGGGCAAACCTCTTT. Translated, it gives CSVEADRANLF.

V usage is TRBV28 and J usage is TRBJ1-1, with D maybe TRBD1 (5 bases). CDR1 MDHEN and CDR2 SYDVKM come from the germline V gene. There are 15 residues in the CDR3. Between the trimmed V and J ends, which lost 5 bases and 2 bases, there was a span of 15 bases. The CDR3 DNA reads as TGTGCCAGCAGTCTACCGGGGACGGGAAACACTGAAGCTTTCTTT. Amino acids: CASSLPGTGNTEAFF. The whole variable domain, remainder taken from reference TRBV28 and TRBJ1-1, is DVKVTQSSRYLVKRTGEKVFLECVQDMDHENMFWYRQDPGLGLRLIYFSYDVKMKEKGDIPEGYSVSREKKERFSLILESASTNQTSMYLCASSLPGTGNTEAFFGQGTRLTVV.

This clonotype was recorded a few times. The chain carries TRBV3-1 and TRBJ2-1; 7 bases agree with TRBD2. Germline V gives CDR1 LGHDT, CDR2 YNNKEL (reference sequence). V shed 4 bases and J 4 bases; nucleotides not matched to a gene: 7. CDR3 length: 15 residues. CDR3 sequence (DNA): TGTGCCAGCAGCCCGCGGGGACTACCGTACAATGAGCAGTTCTTC. Residues: CASSPRGLPYNEQFF.

This clonotype was observed many times. V and J are TRBV27 and TRBJ2-3; TRBD1 matches 8 bases. V shed 5 bases, J shed 6 bases, and the junction held 13 bases outside the gene matches. The CDR3 loop spans 16 amino acids. Germline loops: CDR1 MNHEY, CDR2 SMNVEV (reference sequence). This CDR3 is CASSPPYRGNGDTQYF. Written as DNA, the CDR3 is TGTGCCAGCAGTCCGCCGTACAGGGGGAACGGCGATACGCAGTATTTT.

Note on this clonotype: With a much larger clone just one base away, this may be a read error. The chain couples TRBV7-2 to TRBJ1-5; 8 bases are shared with TRBD1. V shed 1 base, J shed 5 bases, and the junction held 4 bases outside the gene matches. Germline values: CDR1 SGHTA, CDR2 FQGNSA. The CDR3 consists of 15 residues. The CDR3 sequence is CASSLDRGGDQPQHF. The DNA of the CDR3 is TGTGCCAGCAGCTTAGACAGGGGGGGCGATCAGCCCCAGCATTTT.

In its sample, this clonotype was seen many times. The CDR3 DNA is TGTGCCACCAGCAGAGGAAGGGACAGGACCTATGGCTACACCTTC. Its protein is CATSRGRDRTYGYTF. The chain employs TRBV15 and TRBJ1-2; 8 positions agree with TRBD1. This CDR3 is built from 15 residues. Germline CDR1 LNHNV, CDR2 YYDKDF (reference sequence). V shed 1 base and J 4 bases; nucleotides not matched to a gene: 5.